Described below is a single T cell receptor beta chain sequence and its context. Its antigen is unknown. Trimming took off 6 bases at V and 14 bases at J, with 14 bases between the two ends. The germline V gene has CDR1 MNHEY and CDR2 SMNVEV (reference sequence). The CDR3 runs 12 residues. Through a sample-barcoded 5' primer and a J-beta primer mix, a second PCR was run for roughly 6 to 11 cycles. Each cDNA molecule carried a tag from a template-switch adaptor that contained 12 random nucleotides. TCRdb passed the 5' RACE reads through MiXCR, listing each CDR3 protein once. The sample lists approximately 320,000 distinct CDR3 sequences; 25% to 30% were seen once. The sample is drawn from a study of blood T cells in healthy people across ages. Study background: The template switching approach captured approximately one barcoded beta molecule for every two T cells.

Study-wide results and limits: Age brought a roughly linear fall in TCR beta diversity measured per million T cells.

The chain joins TRBV27 to TRBJ1-6; D is ambiguous. This receptor was taken from a woman aged 70-85 years in good health. The material sequenced was blood. The CDR3 DNA reads TGTGCCAGCAGGGCCACGGGGTTCACCCTCCACTTT. Its protein is CASRATGFTLHF.